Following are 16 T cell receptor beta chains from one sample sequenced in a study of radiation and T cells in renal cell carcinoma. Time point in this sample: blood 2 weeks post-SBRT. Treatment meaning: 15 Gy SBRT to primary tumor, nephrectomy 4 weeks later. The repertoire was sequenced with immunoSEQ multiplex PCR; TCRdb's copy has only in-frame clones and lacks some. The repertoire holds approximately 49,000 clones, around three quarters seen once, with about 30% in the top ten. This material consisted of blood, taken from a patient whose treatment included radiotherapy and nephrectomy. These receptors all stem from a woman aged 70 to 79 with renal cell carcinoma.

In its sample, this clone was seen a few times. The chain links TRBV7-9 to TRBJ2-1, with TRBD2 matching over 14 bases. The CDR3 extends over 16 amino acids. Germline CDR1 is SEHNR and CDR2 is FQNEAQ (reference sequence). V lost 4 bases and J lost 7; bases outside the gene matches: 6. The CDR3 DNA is TGTGCCAGCAGCTACATCGGACTAGCGGGAGGTAATGAGCAGTTCTTC. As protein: CASSYIGLAGGNEQFF.

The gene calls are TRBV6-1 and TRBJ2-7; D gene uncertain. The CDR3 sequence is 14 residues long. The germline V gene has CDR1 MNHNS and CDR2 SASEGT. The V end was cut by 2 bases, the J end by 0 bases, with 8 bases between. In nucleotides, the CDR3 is TGTGCCAGCAGTGAAAGGTATTACTCCTACGAGCAGTACTTC. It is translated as CASSERYYSYEQYF.

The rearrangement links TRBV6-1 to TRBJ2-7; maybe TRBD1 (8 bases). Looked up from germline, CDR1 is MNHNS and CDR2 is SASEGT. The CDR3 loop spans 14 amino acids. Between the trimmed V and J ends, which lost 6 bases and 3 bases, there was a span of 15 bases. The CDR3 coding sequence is TGTGCCAGCAGGGAGTACAGGGGGGGCTACGAGCAGTACTTC. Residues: CASREYRGGYEQYF.

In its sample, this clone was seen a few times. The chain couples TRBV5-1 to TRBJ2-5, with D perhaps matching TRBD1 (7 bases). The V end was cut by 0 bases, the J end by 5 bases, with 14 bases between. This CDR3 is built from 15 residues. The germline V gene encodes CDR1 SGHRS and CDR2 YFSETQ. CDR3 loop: CASSLGEAGGETQYF. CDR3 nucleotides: TGCGCCAGCAGCTTGGGAGAGGCAGGGGGGGAGACCCAGTACTTC.

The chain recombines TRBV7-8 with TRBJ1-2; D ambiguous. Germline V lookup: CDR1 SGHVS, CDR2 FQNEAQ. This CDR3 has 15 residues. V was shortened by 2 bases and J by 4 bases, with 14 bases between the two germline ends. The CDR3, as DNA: TGTGCCAGCAGCTTATTGACACGCATTCCCTATGGCTACACCTTC. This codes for CASSLLTRIPYGYTF.

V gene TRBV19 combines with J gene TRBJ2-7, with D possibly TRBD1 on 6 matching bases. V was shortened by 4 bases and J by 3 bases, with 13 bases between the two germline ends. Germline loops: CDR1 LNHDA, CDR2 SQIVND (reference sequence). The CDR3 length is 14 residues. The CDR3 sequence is CASSTQGSHYEQYF. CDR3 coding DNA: TGTGCCAGTAGTACACAGGGTAGCCACTACGAGCAGTACTTC.

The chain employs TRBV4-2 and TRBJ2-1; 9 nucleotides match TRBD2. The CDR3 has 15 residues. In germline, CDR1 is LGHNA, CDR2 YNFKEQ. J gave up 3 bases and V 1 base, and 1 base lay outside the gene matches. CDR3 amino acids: CASSQASGDYNEQFF. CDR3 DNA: TGTGCCAGCAGCCAAGCTAGCGGGGACTACAATGAGCAGTTCTTC.

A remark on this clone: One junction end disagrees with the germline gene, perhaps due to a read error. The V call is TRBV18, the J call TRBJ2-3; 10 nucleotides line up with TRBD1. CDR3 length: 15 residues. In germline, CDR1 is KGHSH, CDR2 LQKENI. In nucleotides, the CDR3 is TGTGCCAGCTCACCCGGACAGGGGGACACAGATACGCTGTATTTT. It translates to CASSPGQGDTDTLYF.

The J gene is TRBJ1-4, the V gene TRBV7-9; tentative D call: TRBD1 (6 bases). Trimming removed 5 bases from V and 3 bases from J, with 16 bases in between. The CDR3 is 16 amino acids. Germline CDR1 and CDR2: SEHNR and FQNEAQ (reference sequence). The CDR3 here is CASSPPTGMANEKLFF. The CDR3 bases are TGTGCCAGCAGCCCCCCCACAGGGATGGCTAATGAAAAACTGTTTTTT. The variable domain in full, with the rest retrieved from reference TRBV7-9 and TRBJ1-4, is DTGVSQNPRHKITKRGQNVTFRCDPISEHNRLYWYRQTLGQGPEFLTYFQNEAQLEKSRLLSDRFSAERPKGSFSTLEIQRTEQGDSAMYLCASSPPTGMANEKLFFGSGTQLSVL.

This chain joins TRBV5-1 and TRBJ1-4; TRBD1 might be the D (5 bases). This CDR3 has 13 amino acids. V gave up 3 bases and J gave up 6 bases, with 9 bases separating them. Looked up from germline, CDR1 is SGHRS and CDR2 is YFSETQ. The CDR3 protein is CASSSGLDEKLFF. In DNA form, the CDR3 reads TGCGCCAGCAGCTCGGGACTTGATGAAAAACTGTTTTTT.

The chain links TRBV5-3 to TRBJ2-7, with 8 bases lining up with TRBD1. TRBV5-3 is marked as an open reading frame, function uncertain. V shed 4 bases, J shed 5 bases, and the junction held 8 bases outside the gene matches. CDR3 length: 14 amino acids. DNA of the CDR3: TGTGCCAGAAGCCTGATGCCGGGACAGGACGAGCAGTACTTC. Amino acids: CARSLMPGQDEQYF.

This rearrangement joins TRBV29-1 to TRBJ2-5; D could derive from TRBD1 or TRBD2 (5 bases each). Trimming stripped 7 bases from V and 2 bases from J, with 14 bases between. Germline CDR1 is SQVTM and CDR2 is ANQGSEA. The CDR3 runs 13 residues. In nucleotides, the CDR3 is TGCAGCGCTCTGAGGGGACGACAAGAGACCCAGTACTTC. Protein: CSALRGRQETQYF.

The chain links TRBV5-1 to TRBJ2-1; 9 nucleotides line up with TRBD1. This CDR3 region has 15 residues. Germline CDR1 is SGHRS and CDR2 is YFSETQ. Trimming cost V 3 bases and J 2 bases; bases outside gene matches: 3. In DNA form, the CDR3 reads TGCGCCAGCAGCTCGGGACAGGGCACCTACAATGAGCAGTTCTTC. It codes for CASSSGQGTYNEQFF.

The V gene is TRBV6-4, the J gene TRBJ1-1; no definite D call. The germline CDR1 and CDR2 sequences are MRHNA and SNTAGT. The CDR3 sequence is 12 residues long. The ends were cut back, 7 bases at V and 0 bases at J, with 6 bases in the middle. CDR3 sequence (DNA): TGTGCCAGCACCACGGTGAACACTGAAGCTTTCTTT. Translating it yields CASTTVNTEAFF.

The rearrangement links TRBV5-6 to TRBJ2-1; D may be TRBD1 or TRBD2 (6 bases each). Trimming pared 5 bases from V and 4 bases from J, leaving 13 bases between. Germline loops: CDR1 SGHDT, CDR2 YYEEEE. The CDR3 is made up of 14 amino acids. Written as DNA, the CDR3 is TGTGCCAGCAGTCCCGGGGGCCCGTACAATGAGCAGTTCTTC. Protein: CASSPGGPYNEQFF.

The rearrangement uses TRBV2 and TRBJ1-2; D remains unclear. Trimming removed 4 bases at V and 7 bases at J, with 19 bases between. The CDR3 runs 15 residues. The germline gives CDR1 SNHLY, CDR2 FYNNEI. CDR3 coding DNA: TGTGCCAGCAGTGGAAGTGGACTCCGTTTGGGTGGCTACACCTTC. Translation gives CASSGSGLRLGGYTF. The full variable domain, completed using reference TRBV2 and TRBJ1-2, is EPEVTQTPSHQVTQMGQEVILRCVPISNHLYFYWYRQILGQKVEFLVSFYNNEISEKSEIFDDQFSVERPDGSNFTLKIRSTKLEDSAMYFCASSGSGLRLGGYTFGSGTRLTVV.